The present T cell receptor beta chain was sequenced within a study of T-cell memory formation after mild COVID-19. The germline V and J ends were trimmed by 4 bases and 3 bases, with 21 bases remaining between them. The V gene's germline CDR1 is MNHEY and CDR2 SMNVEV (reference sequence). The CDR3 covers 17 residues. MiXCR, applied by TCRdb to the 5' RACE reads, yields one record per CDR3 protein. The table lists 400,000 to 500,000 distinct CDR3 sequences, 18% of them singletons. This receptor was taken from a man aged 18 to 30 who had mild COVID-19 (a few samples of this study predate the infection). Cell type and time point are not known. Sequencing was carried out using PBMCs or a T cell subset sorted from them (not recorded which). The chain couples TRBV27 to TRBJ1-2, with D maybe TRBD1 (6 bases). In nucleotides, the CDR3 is TGTGCCAGCAGTTCGAGGGGGGGTCCGCTAAGGTACTATGGCTACACCTTC. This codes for CASSSRGGPLRYYGYTF.